This T cell receptor beta chain was sequenced in a study of cytomegalovirus exposure and HLA in healthy donors. The germline CDR1 and CDR2 sequences are SGHVS and FQNEAQ. This CDR3 spans 18 amino acids. With V trimmed by 3 bases and J by 7 bases, 15 bases remained unmatched. The PCR was carried out with 60 Vbeta primers and 13 Jbeta primers. The repertoire was sequenced with immunoSEQ multiplex PCR; TCRdb's copy has only in-frame clones and lacks some. The sample yields roughly 110,000 clones, roughly 70% seen once. Sequenced sample: PBMCs. This sequence joins TRBV7-8 and TRBJ2-1; 10 bases are a match to TRBD1. The sequence was collected from a man between 18 and 35 years old in good health and CMV-seropositive. DNA for the CDR3: TGTGCCAGCAGCTTGGACAGGGGGTCGAGGCCAGGTCGGAATGAGCAGTTCTTC. Translated: CASSLDRGSRPGRNEQFF.